This T cell receptor beta chain was recovered during a study of cytomegalovirus exposure and HLA in healthy donors. Whole-study context: About 80 million unique TCRs from HLA-typed donors were held in an early data release.

Whole-study findings and limits: TCR beta chains associated with HLA were, in a later analysis, more clonally expanded than equally common others. Indistinguishable V segments such as TRBV6-2 and TRBV6-3 were excluded. Productive rates of about 87% or about 30% were seen for most TCR beta V segments in an earlier analysis.

About this clone: Its antigen is currently unknown.

The CDR3 loop spans 13 amino acids. The germline V gene has CDR1 SNHLY and CDR2 FYNNEI. The trim removed 7 bases at V and 3 bases at J, leaving 6 bases unmatched. With 60 Vbeta and 13 Jbeta primers, the PCR was carried out. Only in-frame clones appear in the TCRdb table, and some are missing; sequencing was by immunoSEQ multiplex PCR. The table lists approximately 140,000 clones. Sequencing was done on a sample of PBMCs. The receptor was derived from a middle-aged man in good health and CMV-seronegative. This chain uses TRBV2 with TRBJ2-7; 7 nucleotides align to TRBD2. As DNA, the CDR3 is TGTGCCAGCACGGGGGGACGAAGCTACGAGCAGTACTTC. Its protein product is CASTGGRSYEQYF.